One and the same sample provided the 14 T cell receptor beta chains below, sequenced in a study of T-cell memory formation after mild COVID-19. From the 5' RACE reads, TCRdb called clonotypes with MiXCR, one entry per CDR3 protein. In the table there are a few hundred thousand distinct CDR3 sequences, under 20% of which are singletons. The specimen sequenced was PBMCs or a T cell subset sorted from them (not recorded which). The origin of the receptors is a man younger than 35 who had mild COVID-19 (a few samples of this study predate the infection). Cell type and time point are not known.

This rearrangement joins TRBV18 to TRBJ2-7; possible D gene TRBD1, 6 bases. The germline V gene has CDR1 KGHSH and CDR2 LQKENI. The CDR3 loop spans 13 amino acids. The germline V and J ends were trimmed by 5 bases and 3 bases, with 11 bases remaining between them. The CDR3 spells CASSSRDNYEQYV. CDR3 sequence (DNA): TGTGCCAGCTCAAGCCGGGACAACTACGAGCAGTACGTC.

This clonotype has just a few counts. The chain recombines TRBV7-2 with TRBJ1-2; D unresolved. Trimming took 5 bases from V and 0 from J, leaving 13 bases between them. The germline V gene encodes CDR1 SGHTA and CDR2 FQGNSA. This CDR3 contains 15 residues. The CDR3 loop is CASSPIQTANYGYTF. DNA for the CDR3: TGTGCCAGCAGCCCGATACAGACCGCTAACTATGGCTACACCTTC.

This clonotype was detected only a few times. The V gene is TRBV7-9, the J gene TRBJ2-2; possibly TRBD1 or TRBD2 for D (5 bases each). CDR3 size: 15 residues. Trimming pared 3 bases from V and 3 bases from J, leaving 11 bases between. Per the germline V gene, CDR1 is SEHNR and CDR2 is FQNEAQ (reference sequence). The CDR3 is CASSFRDGYTGELFF. The CDR3, as DNA: TGTGCCAGCAGCTTCCGGGACGGATACACCGGGGAGCTGTTTTTT.

This clonotype was picked up many times. This rearrangement joins TRBV7-2 to TRBJ2-1; 8 bases match TRBD2. Trimming at V came to 2 bases and at J to 3 bases, leaving 6 bases not matched to a gene. Per the germline V gene, CDR1 is SGHTA and CDR2 is FQGNSA. The length of the CDR3 is 16 residues. DNA of the CDR3: TGTGCCAGCAGCTTATCGGGGGGGAACCTCTACAATGAGCAGTTCTTC. Its translation: CASSLSGGNLYNEQFF.

This clonotype occurred many times. The chain is built from TRBV5-1 and TRBJ2-3; the D gene is possibly TRBD1 (6 bases). The germline V gene has CDR1 SGHRS and CDR2 YFSETQ. The CDR3 sequence is 14 residues long. V was trimmed by 2 bases and J by 2 bases, leaving 9 bases between them. CDR3 protein: CASSLGGITDTQYF. In nucleotides, the CDR3 is TGCGCCAGCAGCTTAGGGGGTATCACAGATACGCAGTATTTT.

The rearrangement links TRBV4-1 to TRBJ2-7, with D maybe TRBD1 (6 bases). The length of the CDR3 is 15 residues. Germline-derived CDR1 and CDR2 are MGHRA and YSYEKL. Trimming took off 1 base at V and 2 bases at J, with 12 bases between the two ends. CDR3 residues: CASSQGWDKAYEQYF. CDR3 DNA: TGCGCCAGCAGCCAAGGATGGGACAAGGCCTACGAGCAGTACTTC.

This clonotype was counted between two and nine times. CDR3 in DNA: TGTGCCAGCAGTCAGGGGTCCAGGGGGCACACTGAAGCTTTCTTT. Amino acids: CASSQGSRGHTEAFF. The chain is built from TRBV27 and TRBJ1-1; 8 bases map to TRBD1. Losses at the gene ends were 5 bases for V and 3 bases for J; bases not matched to a gene: 8. The germline V gene encodes CDR1 MNHEY and CDR2 SMNVEV (reference sequence). The CDR3 runs 15 residues.

This clonotype has more than one count but fewer than ten. V usage is TRBV20-1 and J usage is TRBJ2-3; D not resolved. The V end lost 2 bases, the J end lost 2 bases, and 11 bases lay between the germline ends. Germline V gene data show CDR1 as DFQATT and CDR2 as SNEGSKA (reference sequence). The CDR3 totals 14 residues. CDR3 region: CSARLSQATDTQYF. CDR3 coding DNA: TGCAGTGCTAGACTATCTCAGGCCACAGATACGCAGTATTTT.

The chain combines TRBV24-1 with TRBJ2-2; TRBD1 is a possible D gene (6 bases). V dropped 2 bases and J dropped 2 bases, with 8 bases sitting between them. CDR3 length: 15 residues. CDR1 KGHDR and CDR2 SFDVKD come from the germline V gene. The CDR3 sequence: CATSDWTENTGELFF. The CDR3 DNA is TGTGCCACCAGTGATTGGACAGAAAACACCGGGGAGCTGTTTTTT.

The chain links TRBV12-3 or TRBV12-4 to TRBJ2-1; 12 positions match TRBD1. The V and J ends lost 6 bases and 5 bases, in that order; junction bases with no gene match: 5. The CDR3 covers 15 residues. Written as DNA, the CDR3 is TGTGCCAGCAGAAGGGGACAGGGGGCGAACAATGAGCAGTTCTTC. Amino acid sequence: CASRRGQGANNEQFF.

CDR3 in DNA: TGCGCCAGCAGCCCGGCAGGGGGCGAGGGCAATCAGCCCCAGCATTTT. It encodes CASSPAGGEGNQPQHF. The rearrangement uses TRBV5-1 and TRBJ1-5, with TRBD1 identical over 8 bases. CDR1 and CDR2 from the germline V gene are SGHRS and YFSETQ. Unmatched junction bases numbered 8, after V lost 4 bases and J lost 2 bases. This CDR3 has 16 residues.

V is TRBV11-2 and J is TRBJ2-3; D is uncertain. V lost 5 bases and J 0 bases, leaving 12 bases between the germline ends. Per germline, CDR1 SGHAT and CDR2 FQNNGV. The CDR3 loop spans 15 amino acids. The CDR3 spells CASSPTPLSTDTQYF. The CDR3 region has the DNA TGTGCCAGCAGCCCGACACCTCTAAGCACAGATACGCAGTATTTT. The full variable domain, completed using reference TRBV11-2 and TRBJ2-3, is EAGVAQSPRYKIIEKRQSVAFWCNPISGHATLYWYQQILGQGPKLLIQFQNNGVVDDSQLPKDRFSAERLKGVDSTLKIQPAKLEDSAVYLCASSPTPLSTDTQYFGPGTRLTVL.

V usage is TRBV6-5 and J usage is TRBJ2-1; 9 bases align to TRBD2. The CDR3 runs to 15 residues. The trim removed 0 bases at V and 7 bases at J, leaving 4 bases unmatched. Germline CDR1 and CDR2: MNHEY and SVGAGI. For the CDR3, the DNA is TGTGCCAGCAGTTACTCTAGCGGGGGTAGGAATGAGCAGTTCTTC. Translation: CASSYSSGGRNEQFF.

Only a few counts were recorded for this clonotype. This chain connects TRBV6-5 to TRBJ2-1; TRBD2 is a possible D gene (5 bases). The CDR3 is made up of 17 amino acids. Looked up from germline, CDR1 is MNHEY and CDR2 is SVGAGI. V gave up 0 bases and J gave up 3 bases, with 15 bases separating them. CDR3 protein: CASSYSYPPGSYNEQFF. In DNA form, the CDR3 reads TGTGCCAGCAGTTACTCGTACCCTCCGGGGAGCTACAATGAGCAGTTCTTC.